This T cell receptor beta chain was identified during a study of T cells after yellow fever vaccination (dated by TCRdb to about 2019). For the study in its entirety: The SMART-Seq v4 Ultra Low Input RNA kit was used to prepare libraries from fractions with low cell numbers. To track T-cell clones before and after primary and booster YFV17D yellow fever vaccination, bulk TCR alpha and beta repertoires were sequenced longitudinally. Blood was collected at multiple timepoints before and after primary and secondary immunization, and bulk PBMC replicates and cell subsets were isolated. The cohort comprised two healthy male donors, one aged 18 to 30 and one aged 30 to 40 years. Broad study findings and their caveats: Because only a couple of donors were included in the study, the extent to which the findings can be generalized is limited. A small share of clonotypes was detected in both CD4 and CD8 compartments, with the overlap likely arising from convergent recombination. The secondary T-cell response was weaker than the primary response but faster, peaking on day 5 instead of day 15. Most clones expanded after primary vaccination were re-detected after the booster (around 96% of CD4 and around 88% of CD8), suggesting broad memory maintenance. Computational filtering was required because FACS-sorted repertoires could contain abundant contaminating clonotypes from the bulk population.

This sample's treatment or condition label indicates: live attenuated yellow fever vaccine strain. At every blood-draw timepoint, two biological replicates of bulk PBMCs were collected. A standard Ficoll-Paque protocol was used to isolate PBMCs from peripheral blood. TriZol was used to extract RNA from bulk PBMCs, CD4 and CD8 fractions, and dextramer-positive and dextramer-negative fractions. Its CDR3 holds 13 amino acids, cysteine through valine. Just CDR3 DNA is preserved here, 39 bases in frame from base 1. Deletion took 10 bases off V and 6 bases off J, with a span of 19 bases between the germline ends. The germline V gene encodes CDR1 MNHEY and CDR2 SVGEGT. At least ten counts were recorded for this clonotype. Its specific antigen is unknown. No much larger clone exists at a distance of one base, and base qualities are not known. Sequencing took place on an Illumina NovaSeq 6000. Synthesis of TCR cDNA relied on 5'RACE template switching, a step that introduced a universal primer site along with unique molecular identifiers. cDNA synthesis was primed from both the TCR alpha and TCR beta constant segments. Library amplification used two PCR steps, and the second PCR step added sample barcodes and sequencing adapters. Sequencing of libraries was performed on Illumina HiSeq 2500 (2x100 bp) or NovaSeq (2x150 bp). Under the source paper's analysis protocol: MIGEC was used to demultiplex reads and collapse the reads into UMI consensus sequences, and MiXCR was used for V(D)J alignment. Vaccine-responding clonotypes were defined with edgeR using replicate PBMC samples, requiring FDR below 0.01 and a log2 fold change above 5 up to day 15. Bulk clonotypes were assigned CD4 or CD8 identity according to which sequenced CD4 or CD8 repertoire held them at higher abundance. TCRdb took the public reads, trimmed them with fastp at Q25, ran MiXCR for clone calling and kept in-frame beta chains. Each entry is one CDR3 protein sequence, shown with its most common DNA and genes. It is TCRdb's table, rather than the study itself, that gives the V and J calls and clone size. Here the sample has 350,000 to 550,000 distinct CDR3 sequences; over 15% occur a single time. Of the sample, roughly 19% falls within the top ten clones.

The material sequenced was PBMCs, taken before the yellow fever booster vaccination. This chain joins TRBV6-2 or TRBV6-3 to TRBJ2-7; the D gene remains uncertain. The TCR sequence derives from a man younger than 35 who received the YFV17D yellow fever vaccine. The CDR3 corresponds to CATTDSRWFEQYV. The base sequence is TGTGCCACTACAGACTCCCGGTGGTTCGAGCAGTACGTC.